The following is a T cell receptor beta chain sequence with its context. Repertoires were generated with immunoSEQ multiplex PCR, while TCRdb's copy carries only in-frame clones and drops some. The data show 150,000 or so clones, about 80% seen once. The record originates from a study of cytotoxic CD8 clonotypes in ibrutinib-treated CLL. The germline V and J ends were trimmed by 0 bases and 5 bases, with 14 bases remaining between them. This CDR3 comprises 15 residues. Germline V lookup: CDR1 SGHNT, CDR2 YYREEE (reference sequence). This sequence originates from a human donor with chronic lymphocytic leukemia. The material sequenced was PBMCs, taken after 12 months of ibrutinib treatment. The chain recombines TRBV5-4 with TRBJ1-1, with no clear D. This CDR3 is CASSLDGSIVTEAFF. The CDR3 nucleotides read TGTGCCAGCAGCTTGGATGGGTCTATTGTAACTGAAGCTTTCTTT. The full variable domain, completed using reference TRBV5-4 and TRBJ1-1, is ETGVTQSPTHLIKTRGQQVTLRCSSQSGHNTVSWYQQALGQGPQFIFQYYREEENGRGNFPPRFSGLQFPNYSSELNVNALELDDSALYLCASSLDGSIVTEAFFGQGTRLTVV.